This T cell receptor (beta chain) originates from a study of CD8+CD57+ T cells in acquired aplastic anemia. CDR1 SGHAT and CDR2 FQNNGV come from the germline V gene. V was pared by 5 bases and J by 0 bases, with 16 bases between. The CDR3 length is 16 residues. In patients chosen for sequencing, flow cytometry had shown CD8+CD57+ cell expansion. This clonotype was recorded a few times. Profiles of TCR beta VDJ and CDR3 were generated from a genomic DNA template. From the reads, TCRdb called clonotypes with MiXCR, one entry per CDR3 protein. This table holds under 250,000 distinct CDR3 sequences, 47% found once.

The chain carries TRBV11-2 and TRBJ2-5, with a weak D call TRBD1 (7 bases). The TCR originated in a human donor with aplastic anemia. The sequenced sample consisted of sorted CD4+, CD8+, or CD8+CD57+ T cells (not recorded which) from PBMCs. CDR3 loop: CASSPEGGQYQETQYF. CDR3 in DNA: TGTGCCAGCAGCCCCGAGGGGGGACAGTACCAAGAGACCCAGTACTTC.